The 18 T cell receptor beta chains below come from one sample, sequenced in a study of blood T cell repertoires in COVID-19. TCRdb's table, derived via immunoSEQ multiplex PCR, lists solely in-frame clones and lacks some. The repertoire holds some 35,000 clones, with around 80% as singletons. Sequenced input: peripheral blood. The receptors derive from a man aged 80 or over with acute or convalescent COVID-19.

The J gene is TRBJ1-2, the V gene TRBV6-4, with D uncertain. From germline, CDR1 is MRHNA and CDR2 SNTAGT. Trimming took 2 bases from V and 6 from J, leaving 10 bases between them. This CDR3 contains 13 residues. CDR3 DNA sequence: TGTGCCAGCAGTGACCCGAGAACGGATGGCTACACCTTC. Its protein product is CASSDPRTDGYTF.

The CDR3 DNA follows: TGTGCCAGCAGTACCATCACTAGCGGGAGGGAAGATACGCAGTATTTT. This sequence encodes CASSTITSGREDTQYF. V and J are TRBV6-2 or TRBV6-3 and TRBJ2-3; 13 positions agree with TRBD2. V trimming: 5 bases; J trimming: 5 bases; junction bases outside the gene matches: 7. The CDR3 runs to 16 residues. Germline V gene lookup returns CDR1 MNHEY and CDR2 SVGEGT.

The CDR3 loop reads CASSVSGGHTDTQYF. The CDR3 coding sequence is TGTGCCAGTAGTGTGTCAGGGGGCCACACAGATACGCAGTATTTT. This chain uses TRBV19 with TRBJ2-3; 8 bases line up with TRBD1. Germline CDR1 reads LNHDA; CDR2 reads SQIVND (reference sequence). J lost 2 bases, V lost 5 bases, and 6 bases had no gene match. The CDR3 is 15 amino acids.

The rearrangement joins TRBV6-4 to TRBJ1-6; a weak D match, TRBD1 (5 bases). Trimming took 5 bases from V and 7 from J, leaving 12 bases between them. The CDR3 is 14 residues long. Germline CDR1 and CDR2: MRHNA and SNTAGT. CDR3 nucleotide sequence: TGTGCCAGCAGTCGAGACAGAAGCAATTCACCCCTCCACTTT. This gives the protein CASSRDRSNSPLHF.

V usage is TRBV30 and J usage is TRBJ1-6, with 7 bases identical to TRBD1. From germline, CDR1 is GTSNPN and CDR2 SVGIG (reference sequence). V lost 4 bases, J lost 8 bases, and 5 bases stayed unmatched. The CDR3 sequence is 13 residues long. Here the CDR3 DNA reads TGTGCCTGGAATGACAGGGCTGATTCACCCCTCCACTTT. This codes for CAWNDRADSPLHF. Variable domain in full (rest from reference TRBV30 and TRBJ1-6): SQTIHQWPATLVQPVGSPLSLECTVEGTSNPNLYWYRQAAGRGLQLLFYSVGIGQISSEVPQNLSASRPQDRQFILSSKKLLLSDSGFYLCAWNDRADSPLHFGNGTRLTVT.

J is TRBJ2-2 and V is TRBV9; TRBD2 agrees at 8 bases. Per the germline V gene, CDR1 is SGDLS and CDR2 is YYNGEE. With 0 bases clipped from V and 0 bases from J, the junction kept 4 bases outside the gene matches. This CDR3 is built from 17 residues. The CDR3, as DNA: TGTGCCAGCAGCGTAGGGTTAGCGGGGACGAACACCGGGGAGCTGTTTTTT. It specifies CASSVGLAGTNTGELFF.

The CDR3 here is CASSRGEYQETQYF. The DNA of the CDR3 is TGTGCCAGCAGCCGGGGGGAGTACCAAGAGACCCAGTACTTC. The chain recombines TRBV7-7 with TRBJ2-5, with 7 bases matching TRBD2. V lost 5 bases and J lost 0; bases outside the gene matches: 3. The CDR3 spans 14 residues. From germline, CDR1 is SSHAT and CDR2 FNYEAQ (reference sequence).

The gene calls are TRBV11-2 and TRBJ2-1; 7 bases match TRBD2. Per the germline V gene, CDR1 is SGHAT and CDR2 is FQNNGV. Trimming cost V 2 bases and J 2 bases; bases outside gene matches: 9. This CDR3 comprises 17 residues. As DNA, the CDR3 is TGTGCCAGCAGCTTAAGGTCGAGCGGGACTACCTACAATGAGCAGTTCTTC. This gives the protein CASSLRSSGTTYNEQFF. Full variable domain (remainder filled in from reference TRBV11-2 and TRBJ2-1): EAGVAQSPRYKIIEKRQSVAFWCNPISGHATLYWYQQILGQGPKLLIQFQNNGVVDDSQLPKDRFSAERLKGVDSTLKIQPAKLEDSAVYLCASSLRSSGTTYNEQFFGPGTRLTVL.

The chain employs TRBV18 and TRBJ1-2, with a weak D call TRBD1 (6 bases). The V gene lost 6 bases and the J gene lost 7 bases, with 15 bases spanning the gap. The length of the CDR3 is 13 residues. Germline CDR1 KGHSH, CDR2 LQKENI. The CDR3 region has the DNA TGTGCCAGCTCCCCGAGTGGGGGGGCTGGCTACACCTTC. It translates to CASSPSGGAGYTF.

The rearrangement uses TRBV9 and TRBJ2-5, with no clear D. The V and J ends lost 4 bases and 5 bases respectively, with 18 bases between them. The CDR3 covers 15 residues. Germline V gene sequence: CDR1 SGDLS, CDR2 YYNGEE. The CDR3 sequence is CASSTDPTRDETQYF. The CDR3 DNA reads TGTGCCAGCAGCACAGATCCGACGCGCGACGAGACCCAGTACTTC.

This clone was detected only a few times. The sample contains more than one DNA sequence encoding this CDR3. The rearrangement uses TRBV15 and TRBJ1-4, with TRBD1 as a possible D gene (6 bases). CDR3 size: 14 residues. CDR1 is LNHNV, CDR2 YYDKDF, per germline (reference sequence). The germline V and J ends were trimmed by 0 bases and 7 bases, with 9 bases remaining between them. The CDR3 sequence: CATSRDRGAEKLFF. As DNA, the CDR3 is TGTGCCACCAGCAGAGACAGGGGAGCTGAAAAACTGTTTTTT.

The sample holds a few counts of this clone. V usage is TRBV7-8 and J usage is TRBJ2-2; no clear D gene. V lost 4 bases to trimming and J lost 5 bases, with 11 bases between them. The germline V gene encodes CDR1 SGHVS and CDR2 FQNEAQ. The CDR3 consists of 14 residues. For the CDR3, the DNA is TGTGCCAGCAGCTCCGAGGCACGGACCGGGGAGCTGTTTTTT. It yields the protein CASSSEARTGELFF.

The chain carries TRBV21-1 and TRBJ1-6; TRBD1, as called in the table, went unchecked against the DNA. TRBV21-1 is classified as a pseudogene. The CDR3 has 13 residues. In nucleotides, the CDR3 is TGTGCCACCCACATTAAACCCCAGTTCACCCTCCACTTT. This encodes CATHIKPQFTLHF.

The chain joins TRBV27 to TRBJ2-5, with TRBD2 identical over 9 bases. CDR1 and CDR2 from the germline V gene are MNHEY and SMNVEV (reference sequence). This CDR3 spans 15 amino acids. Trimming cost V 2 bases and J 4 bases; bases outside gene matches: 5. The CDR3 sequence: CASSLGLAGTETQYF. CDR3 bases: TGTGCCAGCAGTTTAGGTCTAGCGGGGACAGAGACCCAGTACTTC.

This chain connects TRBV5-4 to TRBJ2-5; TRBD2 agrees at 10 bases. Germline-derived CDR1 and CDR2 are SGHNT and YYREEE (reference sequence). This CDR3 contains 16 residues. Trimming removed 0 bases from V and 5 bases from J; junction bases left unmatched: 7. CDR3 DNA: TGTGCCAGCAGCTTGGGTAGCGGGGGGATAGGGGAGACCCAGTACTTC. This translates into CASSLGSGGIGETQYF.

The chain is built from TRBV7-2 and TRBJ1-6; no clear D. The CDR3 length is 13 residues. V lost 5 bases and J 4 bases, leaving 6 bases between the germline ends. Germline V CDR1 and CDR2: SGHTA, FQGNSA. The DNA for the CDR3 is TGTGCCAGCAGCCGGGAATATAATTCACCCCTCCACTTT. It is translated as CASSREYNSPLHF.

This clone was observed a few times. This sequence joins TRBV27 and TRBJ2-7, with 13 nucleotides matching TRBD2. Germline lookup yields CDR1 MNHEY and CDR2 SMNVEV (reference sequence). V lost 1 base and J lost 5; bases outside the gene matches: 5. The CDR3 loop spans 16 amino acids. CDR3 amino acids: CASSLWAGLAGNEQYF. The DNA of the CDR3 is TGTGCCAGCAGTTTATGGGCGGGACTAGCGGGAAACGAGCAGTACTTC.

The rearrangement joins TRBV5-1 to TRBJ2-1, with D unresolved. V lost 4 bases to trimming and J lost 9 bases, with 14 bases between them. This CDR3 contains 13 residues. Germline loops: CDR1 SGHRS, CDR2 YFSETQ. CDR3 DNA: TGCGCCAGCAGCCACCCTTCAGGAAGTGAGCAGTTCTTC. Translating gives CASSHPSGSEQFF.